Listed below are T cell receptor beta chains from one sample, sequenced in a study of T-cell reconstitution after alpha-beta-depleted transplantation in children. TCRdb recomputed calls from the PCR reads with MiXCR, one row per CDR3 protein. The sample has 500,000 to 650,000 distinct CDR3 sequences, roughly 13% seen once. Sequences were derived from PBMCs, mostly from graft donor cells, sampled 360 days after TCRalphabeta/CD19-depleted stem cell transplant. The origin of the receptors is a male patient younger than 18 who had a stem cell transplant for acute myeloid leukemia, so the T cells may come from the graft donor. CDR3s include the opening cysteine and the closing phenylalanine or tryptophan. Fields, in order: D gene, V gene, J gene, clone size, CDR3 DNA, CDR3 protein. D genes are given only for firm matches. Clone sizes are given selectively: once, few, many, or a class where the clone is expanded.

d_gene: NA; v_gene: TRBV7-9; j_gene: TRBJ1-4; abundance: few; CDR3nt: TGTGCCAGCACCCCCGGGAGGGAAAAACTGTTTTTT; CDR3aa: CASTPGREKLFF
d_gene: TRBD1; v_gene: TRBV12-3/TRBV12-4; j_gene: TRBJ1-6; abundance: few; CDR3nt: TGTGCCAGCAGTTCCGACAGGGTCCATTCACCCCTCCACTTT; CDR3aa: CASSSDRVHSPLHF
d_gene: NA; v_gene: TRBV12-3/TRBV12-4; j_gene: TRBJ2-4; abundance: few; CDR3nt: TGTGCCAGCAGTTTGCAGCGGTTAGCCAAAAACATTCAGTACTTC; CDR3aa: CASSLQRLAKNIQYF
d_gene: NA; v_gene: TRBV4-3; j_gene: TRBJ1-4; abundance: few; CDR3nt: TGCGCCAGCAGCCAAGGGGTGGTCGTGGGGCCTAATGAAAAACTGTTTTTT; CDR3aa: CASSQGVVVGPNEKLFF
d_gene: NA; v_gene: TRBV28; j_gene: TRBJ2-1; abundance: NA; CDR3nt: TGTGCCAGCAGTTTCCCCGACAGATCCTACAATGAGCAGTTCTTC; CDR3aa: CASSFPDRSYNEQFF
d_gene: TRBD2; v_gene: TRBV9; j_gene: TRBJ2-1; abundance: NA; CDR3nt: TGTGCCAGCAGCGCCCCGGGACTAGCGGAGCATGAGCAGTTCTTC; CDR3aa: CASSAPGLAEHEQFF
d_gene: NA; v_gene: TRBV29-1; j_gene: TRBJ2-1; abundance: many; CDR3nt: TGCAGCGCCACGACAAGGACAGTATCCTACAATGAGCAGTTCTTC; CDR3aa: CSATTRTVSYNEQFF
d_gene: NA; v_gene: TRBV11-2; j_gene: TRBJ2-6; abundance: few; CDR3nt: TGTGCCAGCAGCTTAGAGGGGGGGGCAAAGGCCAACGTCCTGACTTTC; CDR3aa: CASSLEGGAKANVLTF
d_gene: NA; v_gene: TRBV7-9; j_gene: TRBJ2-2; abundance: NA; CDR3nt: TGTGCCAGCAGCTCGACAGACTTCGGGAGCAAGGCCGGGGAGCTGTTTTTT; CDR3aa: CASSSTDFGSKAGELFF
d_gene: TRBD2; v_gene: TRBV6-2/TRBV6-3; j_gene: TRBJ2-1; abundance: many; CDR3nt: TGTGCCAGCCGTTTTCTAGCGGGAATGGGTGAGCAGTTCTTC; CDR3aa: CASRFLAGMGEQFF
d_gene: TRBD2; v_gene: TRBV4-3; j_gene: TRBJ2-3; abundance: few; CDR3nt: TGCGCCAGCAGCCAAGTGTGGTGGTCTAGCGGGAACACAGATACGCAGTATTTT; CDR3aa: CASSQVWWSSGNTDTQYF
d_gene: NA; v_gene: TRBV7-2; j_gene: TRBJ2-7; abundance: NA; CDR3nt: TGTGCCAGCAGCTTATACGGGCCGGCCAGCTCCTACGAGCAGTACTTC; CDR3aa: CASSLYGPASSYEQYF
d_gene: NA; v_gene: TRBV20-1; j_gene: TRBJ2-1; abundance: many; CDR3nt: TGCAGTGCTATAGCGCTGGGGGGGGCCTCCTACAATGAGCAGTTCTTC; CDR3aa: CSAIALGGASYNEQFF
d_gene: NA; v_gene: TRBV20-1; j_gene: TRBJ2-7; abundance: few; CDR3nt: TGCAGTGCTATGTTTTACGAGCAGTACTTC; CDR3aa: CSAMFYEQYF
d_gene: TRBD2; v_gene: TRBV9; j_gene: TRBJ2-1; abundance: few; CDR3nt: TGTGCCAGCAGCGTAGCGGGAGGAGGCGAGCAGTTCTTC; CDR3aa: CASSVAGGGEQFF
d_gene: NA; v_gene: TRBV5-3; j_gene: TRBJ1-5; abundance: many; CDR3nt: TGTGCCAACCTAGGTCCGAGGAAGGGGACCGATCAGCCCCAGCATTTT; CDR3aa: CANLGPRKGTDQPQHF
d_gene: NA; v_gene: TRBV16; j_gene: TRBJ2-7; abundance: few; CDR3nt: TGTGCCAGCAGCCGTGGTTTGAGACTCTACGAGCAGTACTTC; CDR3aa: CASSRGLRLYEQYF
d_gene: TRBD1; v_gene: TRBV24-1; j_gene: TRBJ2-7; abundance: NA; CDR3nt: TGTGCCAGACCGGGACAGGCTCCCCACGAGCAGTACTTC; CDR3aa: CARPGQAPHEQYF
d_gene: NA; v_gene: TRBV10-3; j_gene: TRBJ2-2; abundance: few; CDR3nt: TGTGCCATCAGTGCTAGCGTCACCGGGGAGCTGTTTTTT; CDR3aa: CAISASVTGELFF
d_gene: TRBD1; v_gene: TRBV5-1; j_gene: TRBJ1-1; abundance: few; CDR3nt: TGCGCCAGCAGCCTCGGGACAGGGGGTCGGGCTGAAGCTTTCTTT; CDR3aa: CASSLGTGGRAEAFF
d_gene: TRBD2; v_gene: TRBV20-1; j_gene: TRBJ2-7; abundance: many; CDR3nt: TGCAGTGCTAGATTGGCGCGGGAGACCCCCTACGAGCAGTACTTC; CDR3aa: CSARLARETPYEQYF
d_gene: NA; v_gene: TRBV12-3/TRBV12-4; j_gene: TRBJ1-5; abundance: NA; CDR3nt: TGTGCCAGCAGTTTAGAGATTAATCAGCCCCAGCATTTT; CDR3aa: CASSLEINQPQHF
d_gene: NA; v_gene: TRBV9; j_gene: TRBJ2-7; abundance: NA; CDR3nt: TGTGCCAGCAGCGTAGAGGCTGGGGGCCCCCACGAGCAGTACTTC; CDR3aa: CASSVEAGGPHEQYF
d_gene: NA; v_gene: TRBV12-3/TRBV12-4; j_gene: TRBJ1-1; abundance: NA; CDR3nt: TGTGCCAGCAGTTTATATGGGAATATGAACACTGAAGCTTTCTTT; CDR3aa: CASSLYGNMNTEAFF
d_gene: NA; v_gene: TRBV28; j_gene: TRBJ2-5; abundance: NA; CDR3nt: TGTGCCAGCAGTTTATATGGAGGGTCCGAGACCCAGTACTTC; CDR3aa: CASSLYGGSETQYF
d_gene: TRBD1; v_gene: TRBV18; j_gene: TRBJ1-2; abundance: few; CDR3nt: TGTGCCAGCTCTCTGCCTCGGACAGGGAAGGGCCGAGCTAACTATGGCTACACCTTC; CDR3aa: CASSLPRTGKGRANYGYTF
d_gene: NA; v_gene: TRBV7-9; j_gene: TRBJ1-6; abundance: NA; CDR3nt: TGTGCCAGCAGACTCGGCAGGGCTAATTCACCCCTCCACTTT; CDR3aa: CASRLGRANSPLHF
d_gene: TRBD2; v_gene: TRBV14; j_gene: TRBJ2-1; abundance: few; CDR3nt: TGTGCCAGCAGCCGACAACAACTAGCGGTGCGCAATGAGCAGTTCTTC; CDR3aa: CASSRQQLAVRNEQFF
d_gene: NA; v_gene: TRBV12-3/TRBV12-4; j_gene: TRBJ2-3; abundance: many; CDR3nt: TGTGCCAGCAGCGTCACAGATACGCAGTATTTT; CDR3aa: CASSVTDTQYF
d_gene: NA; v_gene: TRBV28; j_gene: TRBJ2-7; abundance: many; CDR3nt: TGTGCCAGCAGCCCCCCGGGGAGTGCGTACTACGAGCAGTACTTC; CDR3aa: CASSPPGSAYYEQYF
d_gene: NA; v_gene: TRBV10-3; j_gene: TRBJ1-5; abundance: few; CDR3nt: TGTGCCATCAGTGAGTCCCAGACAGGACCTTATCAGCCCCAGCATTTT; CDR3aa: CAISESQTGPYQPQHF
d_gene: TRBD1; v_gene: TRBV7-9; j_gene: TRBJ1-3; abundance: NA; CDR3nt: TGTGCCAGCAGCCCGGGACAGGTCGTCTCTGGAAACACCATATATTTT; CDR3aa: CASSPGQVVSGNTIYF
d_gene: TRBD1; v_gene: TRBV10-2; j_gene: TRBJ2-7; abundance: few; CDR3nt: TGCGCCAGCAGTGGTCTGGCGACAGGGATCGACGAGCAGTACTTC; CDR3aa: CASSGLATGIDEQYF
d_gene: TRBD2; v_gene: TRBV6-1; j_gene: TRBJ2-4; abundance: many; CDR3nt: TGTGCCAGCACCAGGGGGGGACTAGCGGGAGATATTCAGTACTTC; CDR3aa: CASTRGGLAGDIQYF
d_gene: NA; v_gene: TRBV12-3/TRBV12-4; j_gene: TRBJ2-2; abundance: few; CDR3nt: TGTGCCAGCAGTTTGAGGGGACCTGGGGTCGGGGAGCTGTTTTTT; CDR3aa: CASSLRGPGVGELFF
d_gene: TRBD2; v_gene: TRBV27; j_gene: TRBJ2-1; abundance: few; CDR3nt: TGTGCCAGCAGTTTTGGGTCGACTAGCGGGAGTTCCTACAATGAGCAGTTCTTC; CDR3aa: CASSFGSTSGSSYNEQFF
d_gene: NA; v_gene: TRBV7-9; j_gene: TRBJ2-5; abundance: many; CDR3nt: TGTGCCAGCAGCTTTACAGGAACCCAAGAGACCCAGTACTTC; CDR3aa: CASSFTGTQETQYF
d_gene: NA; v_gene: TRBV7-2; j_gene: TRBJ2-7; abundance: few; CDR3nt: TGTGCCAGCAGCTTCGGGAAGGCCTACGAGCAGTACTTC; CDR3aa: CASSFGKAYEQYF
d_gene: TRBD2; v_gene: TRBV11-2; j_gene: TRBJ2-7; abundance: NA; CDR3nt: TGTGCCAGCAGCTTAGGGTTTCTAGCGGGAGTTATCCCCTACGAGCAGTACTTC; CDR3aa: CASSLGFLAGVIPYEQYF
d_gene: NA; v_gene: TRBV3-1; j_gene: TRBJ2-3; abundance: few; CDR3nt: TGTGCCAGCAGCGATAGGGGCCTGGCAGATACGCAGTATTTT; CDR3aa: CASSDRGLADTQYF
d_gene: TRBD2; v_gene: TRBV28; j_gene: TRBJ2-7; abundance: few; CDR3nt: TGTGCCAGCAGTTTATCAATTAGACTAGCGGGTTACGAGCAGTACTTC; CDR3aa: CASSLSIRLAGYEQYF
d_gene: TRBD2; v_gene: TRBV4-3; j_gene: TRBJ2-1; abundance: few; CDR3nt: TGCGCCAGCAGCCAAGGGCTAGCGGGTGACCCGTTCTTC; CDR3aa: CASSQGLAGDPFF
d_gene: TRBD2; v_gene: TRBV6-2/TRBV6-3; j_gene: TRBJ2-1; abundance: many; CDR3nt: TGTGCCAGCAGTTACTCTACTCTAGCGGGGGAATACAATGAGCAGTTCTTC; CDR3aa: CASSYSTLAGEYNEQFF
d_gene: NA; v_gene: TRBV10-2; j_gene: TRBJ1-6; abundance: many; CDR3nt: TGCGCCTTTTCCAGGGGAGCAAATTCACCCCTCCACTTT; CDR3aa: CAFSRGANSPLHF
d_gene: TRBD1; v_gene: TRBV28; j_gene: TRBJ2-5; abundance: NA; CDR3nt: TGTGCCAGCAGGTTGGGACAGAAACAAGAGACCCAGTACTTC; CDR3aa: CASRLGQKQETQYF
d_gene: NA; v_gene: TRBV12-3/TRBV12-4; j_gene: TRBJ2-1; abundance: NA; CDR3nt: TGTGCCAGCAGTTTACTCTGGGCCGGCCCTTACAATGAGCAGTTCTTC; CDR3aa: CASSLLWAGPYNEQFF
d_gene: TRBD1; v_gene: TRBV29-1; j_gene: TRBJ2-7; abundance: many; CDR3nt: TGCAGCGTAACCGGGACAGCCGCCTACGAGCAGTACTTC; CDR3aa: CSVTGTAAYEQYF
d_gene: TRBD1; v_gene: TRBV12-3/TRBV12-4; j_gene: TRBJ2-1; abundance: few; CDR3nt: TGTGCCAGCAGTTTTGGGGCCGGACAGGGATCGGGTAACAATGAGCAGTTCTTC; CDR3aa: CASSFGAGQGSGNNEQFF
d_gene: NA; v_gene: TRBV20-1; j_gene: TRBJ1-1; abundance: NA; CDR3nt: TGCAGTGCTAGAGTCCCTGACAGCATGAACACTGAAGCTTTCTTT; CDR3aa: CSARVPDSMNTEAFF
d_gene: NA; v_gene: TRBV29-1; j_gene: TRBJ2-1; abundance: many; CDR3nt: TGCAGCGTTGGACTCTACAATGAGCAGTTCTTC; CDR3aa: CSVGLYNEQFF
d_gene: TRBD1; v_gene: TRBV27; j_gene: TRBJ2-7; abundance: NA; CDR3nt: TGTGCCAGCTGGGAGGGGTTCCTTTCCGGACAGGGGTCCCACGAGCAGTACTTC; CDR3aa: CASWEGFLSGQGSHEQYF
d_gene: NA; v_gene: TRBV20-1; j_gene: TRBJ2-1; abundance: many; CDR3nt: TGCAGTGCTCTCCAAAACCGGGACACCTCCAATGAGCAGTTCTTC; CDR3aa: CSALQNRDTSNEQFF
d_gene: NA; v_gene: TRBV15; j_gene: TRBJ2-4; abundance: NA; CDR3nt: TGTGCCACCAGTGTAGAGGCAGGGAGTACCAAAAACATTCAGTACTTC; CDR3aa: CATSVEAGSTKNIQYF
d_gene: NA; v_gene: TRBV20-1; j_gene: TRBJ2-7; abundance: few; CDR3nt: TGCAGTGCTCTTTTTGGCACAGGGAAACCCTACGAGCAGTACTTC; CDR3aa: CSALFGTGKPYEQYF
d_gene: NA; v_gene: TRBV6-2/TRBV6-3; j_gene: TRBJ2-1; abundance: few; CDR3nt: TGTGCCAGCAGTAAAGAGCCTAGCTCCTACAATGAGCAGTTCTTC; CDR3aa: CASSKEPSSYNEQFF
d_gene: TRBD2; v_gene: TRBV6-5; j_gene: TRBJ2-3; abundance: few; CDR3nt: TGTGCCAGCACCTATAAAGGGTTAGCGGGAGGCACAGATACGCAGTATTTT; CDR3aa: CASTYKGLAGGTDTQYF
d_gene: TRBD2; v_gene: TRBV6-1; j_gene: TRBJ2-1; abundance: few; CDR3nt: TGTGCCAGCAGTCAAACTAGGAGCGGGGGGTACAATGAGCAGTTCTTC; CDR3aa: CASSQTRSGGYNEQFF